Below are 10 T cell receptor beta chains sequenced from a single sample in a study of beta chain features in type 1 diabetes. Study-wide findings and caveats: Type 1 diabetes patients had moderately but significantly shorter TCRB CDR3s in all four CD4+ subsets.

The sequenced template was cDNA made from the entire isolated RNA. Clones were sequenced by immunoSEQ multiplex PCR, and TCRdb holds only the in-frame ones, with some missing. The sample records about 260,000 clones, around 24% being singletons. Antigens of these TCRs are unknown. Sequencing input: naive CD4+ T cells from blood. Every receptor here comes from a woman in her thirties with type 1 diabetes.

The J gene is TRBJ2-5, the V gene TRBV15, with D unresolved. CDR1 and CDR2 from the germline V gene are LNHNV and YYDKDF (reference sequence). The CDR3 consists of 12 residues. Trimming took off 5 bases at V and 5 bases at J, with 9 bases between the two ends. CDR3 loop: CATSAWAETQYF. CDR3 DNA sequence: TGTGCCACCAGCGCCTGGGCGGAGACCCAGTACTTC.

This chain joins TRBV5-1 and TRBJ2-1; 11 bases fit TRBD2. Germline CDR1 is SGHRS and CDR2 is YFSETQ. The V segment lost 2 bases and the J segment 7 bases; nucleotides outside the gene matches: 5. The CDR3 runs to 15 residues. The CDR3 region has the DNA TGCGCCAGCAGCTTCTCTAGCGGGAGGACTAATGAGCAGTTCTTC. As protein: CASSFSSGRTNEQFF.

In this sample, this clone turned up a few times. The V call is TRBV28, the J call TRBJ2-2; 9 bases map to TRBD1. Trimming took 3 bases from V and 5 from J; bases not matched to a gene: 4. The length of the CDR3 is 15 residues. The germline gives CDR1 MDHEN, CDR2 SYDVKM. CDR3 DNA: TGTGCCAGCAGTTTGGGGACAGGGAAAACCGGGGAGCTGTTTTTT. It translates to CASSLGTGKTGELFF.

In this sample, this clone turned up a few times. The chain employs TRBV11-2 and TRBJ2-7, with 10 bases matching TRBD2. After removal of 5 bases from V and 3 bases from J, the junction contained 10 bases not matched to a gene. Germline CDR1 reads SGHAT; CDR2 reads FQNNGV. The CDR3 covers 16 residues. CDR3 coding DNA: TGTGCCAGCAGCCGCAGGGCTAGCGGGAGAGTCTACGAGCAGTACTTC. This encodes CASSRRASGRVYEQYF.

CDR3 sequence: CSVVGRGRSDTEAFF. Here the CDR3 DNA reads TGCAGCGTTGTGGGCAGGGGGCGTTCGGACACTGAAGCTTTCTTT. V and J are TRBV29-1 and TRBJ1-1, with TRBD1 matching over 8 bases. V dropped 4 bases and J dropped 3; count of bases not matched to a gene: 10. This CDR3 has 15 amino acids. Germline CDR1 SQVTM, CDR2 ANQGSEA.

This clone has a single count. The CDR3 region is CASSHNGLLSYNEQFF. The DNA of the CDR3 is TGTGCCAGCAGCCATAACGGACTTCTCTCCTACAATGAGCAGTTCTTC. The V and J genes are TRBV7-3 and TRBJ2-1; possibly TRBD2 for D (5 bases). The CDR3 extends over 16 amino acids. The V gene lost 5 bases and the J gene lost 0 bases, with 14 bases spanning the gap. Germline CDR1 is SGHTA and CDR2 is FQGTGA.

This chain links TRBV2 with TRBJ1-2; no clear D. The ends were cut back, 6 bases at V and 8 bases at J, with 19 bases in the middle. The CDR3 length is 14 residues. In germline, CDR1 is SNHLY, CDR2 FYNNEI. This CDR3 is CASSSSGPPGGYTF. The DNA of the CDR3 is TGTGCCAGCAGCTCCTCGGGTCCCCCGGGAGGCTACACCTTC.

The chain is built from TRBV7-9 and TRBJ1-5, with a weak D call TRBD1 (5 bases). The CDR3 has 15 amino acids. V was trimmed by 3 bases and J by 2 bases, leaving 11 bases between them. The germline V gene encodes CDR1 SEHNR and CDR2 FQNEAQ (reference sequence). CDR3 coding DNA: TGTGCCAGCAGCTTCGGTTCAGGGCGCAATCAGCCCCAGCATTTT. Translating it yields CASSFGSGRNQPQHF.

The rearrangement joins TRBV4-1 to TRBJ2-5, with D tentatively TRBD2 (5 bases). This CDR3 is built from 13 residues. Trimming pared 4 bases from V and 5 bases from J, leaving 11 bases between. Germline lookup yields CDR1 MGHRA and CDR2 YSYEKL. Here the CDR3 DNA reads TGCGCCAGCAGCCCTCGGGGTTCGGAGACCCAGTACTTC. Translation: CASSPRGSETQYF.

The CDR3 region is CSVRVGSTYEQYF. For the CDR3, the DNA is TGCAGCGTTCGGGTGGGTTCGACCTACGAGCAGTACTTC. The chain employs TRBV29-1 and TRBJ2-7; D gene uncertain. The germline CDR1 and CDR2 sequences are SQVTM and ANQGSEA. V lost 5 bases, J lost 2 bases, and 13 bases lay in between. The CDR3 is made up of 13 amino acids.